The sequence of this T cell receptor (beta chain) was determined in a study of CD8 T cells in Susac syndrome. Whole-study results and caveats: Clonal expansion was not observed in the Susac syndrome CD4+ T cell repertoires.

An amount of RNA that ranged from roughly 0.5 to 1 ug was reverse transcribed with random hexamers. TCR beta CDR3 was amplified by immunoSEQ multiplex PCR. This amplification extended across 54 Vbeta and 13 Jbeta segments. TCRdb independently ran MiXCR on the immunoSEQ multiplex PCR reads; one entry per CDR3 protein. This table holds 71,000 or so distinct CDR3 sequences, just over 90% found once. As for this clonotype: Its antigen is unidentified.

V lost 5 bases, J lost 6 bases, and 9 bases lay in between. Germline V gene lookup returns CDR1 LGHDT and CDR2 YNNKEL (reference sequence). CDR3 length: 12 amino acids. The source material was CD4+ T cells from PBMCs. This receptor was taken from a human donor with Susac syndrome. The rearrangement links TRBV3-1 to TRBJ2-3, with D uncertain. The CDR3 DNA reads TGTGCCAGCAGCTTGGCCTCGGATACGCAGTATTTT. Its protein product is CASSLASDTQYF.